A single sample is the source of the 13 T cell receptor beta chains below, sequenced in a study of T cells in Graves' hyperthyroidism and ophthalmopathy. The TCR beta CDR3 regions underwent amplification using RNA transcripts as the source. TCR CDR3 underwent first-round RT-PCR with the HTBI primer set. TCRdb reprocessed the multiplex PCR reads with MiXCR, giving one entry per CDR3 protein. The profile covers under 650,000 distinct CDR3 sequences, with 15% to 20% appearing a single time and less than 4.5% taken by the ten largest. Sequencing used blood. These receptor sequences come from a woman younger than 45 with Graves' hyperthyroidism.

This clonotype has a handful of counts. In DNA form, the CDR3 reads TGTGCCAGCAGTTTCCGGGGCCAGGGGAGGTGGGATACGCAGTATTTT. As protein: CASSFRGQGRWDTQYF. J is TRBJ2-3 and V is TRBV12-3 or TRBV12-4, with D possibly being TRBD1 or TRBD2 (6 bases each). The CDR3 covers 16 residues. Trimming removed 3 bases from V and 6 bases from J, with 19 bases in between.

This clonotype was picked up many times. The chain combines TRBV28 with TRBJ2-2; tentatively, D is TRBD1 (6 bases). The V gene's germline CDR1 is MDHEN and CDR2 SYDVKM. The V end was cut by 4 bases, the J end by 7 bases, with 10 bases between. The CDR3 runs 13 residues. The CDR3 sequence is CASSSLRGGELFF. In DNA form, the CDR3 reads TGTGCCAGCAGTTCACTCAGGGGCGGGGAGCTGTTTTTT.

As concerns this clonotype: One end of the junction does not line up with germline, which may come from a read error. The rearrangement uses TRBV6-2 or TRBV6-3 and TRBJ1-5; D not certain. Per the germline V gene, CDR1 is MNHEY and CDR2 is SVGEGT. There are 11 residues in the CDR3. The CDR3 DNA is TGTGTCAGCAGCTCGGGTCAGCCCCAGCATTTT. Residues: CVSSSGQPQHF.

About this clonotype: No conserved phenylalanine or tryptophan is present at the end of the CDR3, so a read error is the likely explanation. The chain uses TRBV19 and TRBJ1-5, with TRBD1 as a possible D gene (5 bases). With 3 bases removed from V and 7 bases from J, the gap between germline ends came to 7 bases. CDR1 is LNHDA and CDR2 is SQIVND in the germline V gene (reference sequence). The CDR3 length is 12 residues. DNA of the CDR3: TGTGCCAGTAGTATGGGGGAGCAGCCCCAGCATTAT. Residues: CASSMGEQPQHY.

This clonotype was counted between two and nine times. The V call is TRBV9, the J call TRBJ2-7; 10 bases map to TRBD2. In germline, CDR1 is SGDLS, CDR2 YYNGEE. The CDR3 has 15 residues. V was pared by 0 bases and J by 2 bases, with 2 bases of the junction left unmatched. The CDR3 DNA reads TGTGCCAGCAGCGTAGGAGCGGGAGGGCCCTACGAGCAGTACTTC. Translated: CASSVGAGGPYEQYF. Variable domain in full (rest from reference TRBV9 and TRBJ2-7): DSGVTQTPKHLITATGQRVTLRCSPRSGDLSVYWYQQSLDQGLQFLIQYYNGEERAKGNILERFSAQQFPDLHSELNLSSLELGDSALYFCASSVGAGGPYEQYFGPGTRLTVT.

The genes are TRBV10-3 and TRBJ2-1, with 11 bases identical to TRBD2. This CDR3 region has 13 residues. V lost 10 bases, J lost 5 bases, and 4 bases stayed unmatched. Germline loops: CDR1 ENHRY, CDR2 SYGVKD. This CDR3 is CASTSGSHNEQFF. The CDR3 nucleotides are TGTGCCAGCACTAGCGGGAGTCACAATGAGCAGTTCTTC.

V is TRBV10-2 and J is TRBJ1-5; 7 bases align to TRBD1. V trimming: 3 bases; J trimming: 4 bases; junction bases outside the gene matches: 9. CDR3 length equals 16 residues. CDR1 and CDR2 (germline): WSHSY, SAAADI. CDR3: CASSDDIQGENQPQHF. CDR3 in DNA: TGCGCCAGCAGTGACGATATTCAGGGGGAAAATCAGCCCCAGCATTTT.

The genes are TRBV15 and TRBJ1-2; 8 nucleotides line up with TRBD1. After removal of 0 bases from V and 4 bases from J, the junction contained 16 bases not matched to a gene. The CDR3 loop spans 19 amino acids. Germline CDR1 and CDR2: LNHNV and YYDKDF (reference sequence). The CDR3 region is CATSRDPPRQGRYSYGYTF. DNA of the CDR3: TGTGCCACCAGCAGAGACCCCCCCCGACAGGGGCGGTATAGCTATGGCTACACCTTC.

This clonotype was observed a few times. The chain couples TRBV2 to TRBJ2-5; 9 bases are a match to TRBD1. V lost 7 bases to trimming and J lost 5 bases; unmatched junction nucleotides: 11. This CDR3 has 15 amino acids. Germline CDR1 is SNHLY and CDR2 is FYNNEI. In nucleotides, the CDR3 is TGTGCCAGCACCGGGACAGGGAGTTTCCTCGAGACCCAGTACTTC. It yields the protein CASTGTGSFLETQYF.

At least ten counts were recorded for this clonotype. The junction and the germline gene differ at one end; a read error may be behind it. The chain combines TRBV2 with TRBJ2-3; 12 bases are shared with TRBD2. The CDR3 length is 19 residues. From germline, CDR1 is SNHLY and CDR2 FYNNEI. The DNA of the CDR3 is TGTGCCAGCAGTGGGGAGGGACTAGCGGGCGATACCTTCACAGATGCGCAGTATTTT. The encoded protein is CASSGEGLAGDTFTDAQYF.

This clonotype was observed a few times. The J gene is TRBJ2-7, the V gene TRBV7-6; 8 positions agree with TRBD2. CDR3 length: 20 amino acids. Looked up from germline, CDR1 is SGHVS and CDR2 is FNYEAQ. J gave up 6 bases and V 3 bases, and 25 bases lay outside the gene matches. CDR3 in amino acids: CASSLDLRFTSGRGPFEQYF. The CDR3 nucleotides read TGTGCCAGCAGCTTGGACCTCAGGTTCACCAGCGGGAGAGGTCCCTTCGAGCAGTACTTC.

In its sample, this clonotype was seen a few times. This chain links TRBV5-1 with TRBJ2-7; D may be TRBD2 (6 bases). Germline loops: CDR1 SGHRS, CDR2 YFSETQ. The germline V and J ends were trimmed by 1 base and 2 bases, with 16 bases remaining between them. The CDR3 has 16 amino acids. The CDR3 DNA is TGCGCCAGCAGCTTGTTAGACGGGGGTGTACCCTACGAGCAGTACTTC. Its protein is CASSLLDGGVPYEQYF.

The chain joins TRBV10-2 to TRBJ2-7; possible D gene TRBD1, 7 bases. V was shortened by 2 bases and J by 7 bases, with 12 bases between the two germline ends. The length of the CDR3 is 13 residues. Germline V lookup: CDR1 WSHSY, CDR2 SAAADI. The CDR3 sequence: CASSEKGAGEQYF. In DNA form, the CDR3 reads TGCGCCAGCAGTGAGAAGGGGGCGGGGGAGCAGTACTTC.